The T cell receptor beta chain under discussion was sequenced for a study of Ad26.COV2.S vaccination and SARS-CoV-2 variants. As for the study in general: This donor came from the COV1001 trial of Ad26.COV2.S. Intramuscular Ad26.COV2.S at 5x10^10 or 1x10^11 viral particles.

Documented treatment: approximately 18 received Ad26.COV2.S at low or high dose, single or two shots; roughly five received placebo; per-sample allocation not given. Day 63 after the first injection of vaccine or placebo was the sampling time. Boston hosted the donor, who was an adult aged 18-55 years. The germline V gene has CDR1 GTSNPN and CDR2 SVGIG (reference sequence). The CDR3 is made up of 14 amino acids. The J segment lost 10 bases and the V segment lost 2 bases, leaving 12 bases of the junction unmatched. The table came from immunoSEQ multiplex PCR; TCRdb's copy has only in-frame clones and leaves some out. The sample has hundreds of thousands of clones, more than 80% seen once.

The starting material was peripheral blood, obtained in a trial of Ad26.COV2.S vaccine versus placebo. This sequence joins TRBV30 and TRBJ2-3; 7 bases agree with TRBD2. The receptor was derived from a person between 18 and 65 years old who received the Ad26.COV2.S COVID-19 vaccine or a placebo. The CDR3 region has the DNA TGTGCCTGGAGTCCCCCGGGGAAGCGGGGTGCGCAGTATTTT. The encoded protein is CAWSPPGKRGAQYF.